This passage covers 9 T cell receptor beta chains from one sample sequenced in a study of T cell changes during pregnancy in multiple sclerosis. The repertoire was sequenced with immunoSEQ multiplex PCR; TCRdb's copy has only in-frame clones and lacks some. The sample lists around 70,000 clones, roughly 94% occurring once. The sequencing here drew on peripheral blood, taken in the third trimester of pregnancy. The receptors come from a female donor with multiple sclerosis, enrolled in a pregnancy study.

V gene TRBV28 combines with J gene TRBJ1-2; 11 bases match TRBD1. The CDR3 runs 13 residues. CDR1 is MDHEN and CDR2 is SYDVKM in the germline V gene. J was trimmed by 8 bases and V by 6 bases; bases with no gene match: 5. CDR3 sequence: CASSPGQGGGYTF. DNA for the CDR3: TGTGCCAGCAGCCCGGGACAGGGGGGAGGCTACACCTTC.

The gene calls are TRBV7-9 and TRBJ1-2; 11 bases are shared with TRBD1. V was clipped by 5 bases and J by 6 bases; unmatched bases: 5. Germline assignment: CDR1 SEHNR and CDR2 FQNEAQ (reference sequence). The CDR3 is made up of 14 amino acids. CDR3 sequence (DNA): TGTGCCAGCAGCCCGGGACAGGGGGTGAATGGCTACACCTTC. Translation gives CASSPGQGVNGYTF.

The V call is TRBV5-1, the J call TRBJ2-3; perhaps TRBD1 as D (6 bases). In germline, CDR1 is SGHRS, CDR2 YFSETQ. V shed 7 bases and J shed 3 bases, with 18 bases lying between them. The length of the CDR3 is 15 residues. The CDR3 region has the DNA TGCGCCAGCTCCCACAGGGTGGACGGGACAGATACGCAGTATTTT. Protein product: CASSHRVDGTDTQYF.

The V gene is TRBV5-5, the J gene TRBJ1-2; D remains ambiguous. This CDR3 contains 16 residues. V lost 0 bases, J lost 6 bases, and 18 bases lay in between. Looked up from germline, CDR1 is SGHKS and CDR2 is YYEKEE (reference sequence). The CDR3 loop is CASSLAVLDKANGYTF. The CDR3 DNA reads as TGTGCCAGCAGCTTGGCGGTGCTCGACAAGGCCAATGGCTACACCTTC. The whole variable domain, remainder taken from reference TRBV5-5 and TRBJ1-2, is DAGVTQSPTHLIKTRGQQVTLRCSPISGHKSVSWYQQVLGQGPQFIFQYYEKEERGRGNFPDRFSARQFPNYSSELNVNALLLGDSALYLCASSLAVLDKANGYTFGSGTRLTVV.

The rearrangement links TRBV4-1 to TRBJ2-3, with TRBD2 matching 11 bases. The germline V gene has CDR1 MGHRA and CDR2 YSYEKL. The CDR3 sequence is 20 residues long. The V segment lost 2 bases and the J segment 5 bases; nucleotides outside the gene matches: 18. This CDR3 reads CASSQSDGRVSGGAIDTQYF. CDR3 DNA sequence: TGCGCCAGCAGCCAATCGGATGGTAGAGTTAGCGGGGGGGCCATAGATACGCAGTATTTT.

V usage is TRBV4-1 and J usage is TRBJ1-5, with D uncertain. There are 16 residues in the CDR3. Germline V CDR1 and CDR2: MGHRA, YSYEKL. V was pared by 1 base and J by 0 bases, with 10 bases between. CDR3 region: CASSQVGGISNQPQHF. CDR3 nucleotides: TGCGCCAGCAGCCAAGTTGGTGGCATTAGCAATCAGCCCCAGCATTTT.

This clone was detected only once. The CDR3 protein is CASSRRDRSNEQFF. CDR3 nucleotide sequence: TGTGCCAGCAGCAGAAGGGACAGATCTAATGAGCAGTTCTTC. The chain carries TRBV7-3 and TRBJ2-1, with TRBD1 matching over 7 bases. The germline V gene encodes CDR1 SGHTA and CDR2 FQGTGA. J lost 7 bases, V lost 5 bases, and 8 bases had no gene match. The CDR3 has 14 residues.

In its sample, this clone was seen once. This chain's CDR3 is CASARGLQETQYF. The CDR3 DNA reads TGTGCCAGCGCCCGAGGTCTCCAAGAGACCCAGTACTTC. V gene TRBV27 combines with J gene TRBJ2-5; D is unresolved. V shed 8 bases and J shed 1 base, with 11 bases lying between them. Germline V gene data show CDR1 as MNHEY and CDR2 as SMNVEV (reference sequence). There are 13 residues in the CDR3.

This chain links TRBV5-4 with TRBJ2-7; 9 bases line up with TRBD2. J lost 0 bases, V lost 2 bases, and 9 bases had no gene match. This CDR3 has 17 residues. Germline CDR1 reads SGHNT; CDR2 reads YYREEE (reference sequence). The CDR3 DNA sequence: TGTGCCAGCAGCTTTAGGCTTGCGGGGGGGAGCTCCTACGAGCAGTACTTC. Translated, it gives CASSFRLAGGSSYEQYF.